The entry below describes one T cell receptor beta chain. This sample is drawn from a study of glioma-infiltrating T cells. Amplification of TCR alpha and beta CDR3 regions from RNA used iRepertoire nested multiplex PCR. TCRdb itself ran the multiplex PCR reads through MiXCR, one entry per CDR3 protein. The sample has roughly 16,000 distinct CDR3 sequences; about 62% are singletons. V gave up 0 bases and J gave up 4 bases; unmatched junction bases: 9. Germline CDR1 DFQATT, CDR2 SNEGSKA (reference sequence). The CDR3 has 16 amino acids. The rearrangement links TRBV20-1 to TRBJ2-7, with 10 bases aligning to TRBD2. Input material: glioma tissue, nonneoplastic brain tissue, or PBMCs (not recorded which). The TCR comes from a human donor with low-grade glioma or glioblastoma, undergoing nonglioma brain surgery, or in good health (not recorded which). The CDR3 spells CSAREPSAGGRYEQYF. CDR3 DNA sequence: TGCAGTGCTAGAGAGCCCTCAGCGGGAGGGAGGTACGAGCAGTACTTC.